Below, 21 T cell receptor beta chains from the same sample are listed, as sequenced in a study of blood T cell repertoires in COVID-19. The table came from immunoSEQ multiplex PCR; TCRdb's copy has only in-frame clones and leaves some out. Seen here are about 130,000 clones, under 85% observed once, and the top ten hold 12%. Sequenced: peripheral blood. The receptor set was obtained from a man aged 60 to 69 with acute or convalescent COVID-19.

This sequence joins TRBV23-1 and TRBJ1-5, with 7 bases that match TRBD1. TRBV23-1 counts as an open reading frame of uncertain function. The trim removed 2 bases at V and 0 bases at J, leaving 22 bases unmatched. The CDR3 contains 22 residues. CDR3 sequence reads: CASSQPFPGGQGWFNSNQPQHF. The CDR3 nucleotides are TGCGCCAGCAGTCAACCCTTTCCAGGGGGGCAGGGGTGGTTTAATAGCAATCAGCCCCAGCATTTT.

This clone has a handful of counts. The chain uses TRBV2 and TRBJ2-1; D perhaps matches TRBD1 (5 bases). The CDR3 has 16 residues. V dropped 2 bases and J dropped 6 bases, with 17 bases sitting between them. CDR1 is SNHLY and CDR2 is FYNNEI in the germline V gene. The CDR3 DNA is TGTGCCAGCAGTGAATTTATAGCCCCAAGGGGCAATGAGCAGTTCTTC. Its protein product is CASSEFIAPRGNEQFF.

The J gene is TRBJ1-6, the V gene TRBV5-6; D remains ambiguous. The V gene's germline CDR1 is SGHDT and CDR2 YYEEEE. The CDR3 length is 12 residues. The V end was cut by 4 bases, the J end by 8 bases, with 7 bases between. The CDR3 coding sequence is TGTGCCAGCAGCCGGGATGATTCACCCCTCCACTTT. This sequence encodes CASSRDDSPLHF. The full variable domain, in which reference TRBV5-6 and TRBJ1-6 provide the parts outside the CDR3, is DAGVTQSPTHLIKTRGQQVTLRCSPKSGHDTVSWYQQALGQGPQFIFQYYEEEERQRGNFPDRFSGHQFPNYSSELNVNALLLGDSALYLCASSRDDSPLHFGNGTRLTVT.

J is TRBJ1-5 and V is TRBV30, with 9 bases matching TRBD1. The length of the CDR3 is 13 residues. From germline, CDR1 is GTSNPN and CDR2 SVGIG (reference sequence). With 2 bases clipped from V and 6 bases from J, the junction kept 2 bases outside the gene matches. CDR3 loop: CAWSPTGGQPQHF. The CDR3 DNA follows: TGTGCCTGGAGTCCGACAGGGGGTCAGCCCCAGCATTTT.

CDR3: CASSSNHEQFF. DNA of the CDR3: TGTGCCAGCAGCTCTAACCATGAGCAGTTCTTC. The chain employs TRBV5-4 and TRBJ2-1; D is unclear. Trimming removed 3 bases at V and 8 bases at J, with 6 bases between. CDR3 length: 11 amino acids. Germline-derived CDR1 and CDR2 are SGHNT and YYREEE (reference sequence).

This chain joins TRBV6-5 and TRBJ1-5; D gene ambiguous. CDR1 and CDR2 from the germline V gene are MNHEY and SVGAGI. CDR3 length: 12 residues. With 10 bases removed from V and 4 bases from J, the gap between germline ends came to 11 bases. This CDR3 reads CATFPGNQPQHF. CDR3 coding DNA: TGTGCCACCTTCCCCGGGAATCAGCCCCAGCATTTT.

This chain joins TRBV10-3 and TRBJ2-1; 9 positions agree with TRBD1. Germline CDR1 is ENHRY and CDR2 is SYGVKD. V shed 11 bases and J 7 bases; nucleotides not matched to a gene: 21. The CDR3 consists of 17 residues. The CDR3 DNA sequence: TGTGCCTCTCGTCCCGGGACAGGGAAGGGGGGACAAAATGAGCAGTTCTTC. Translated, it gives CASRPGTGKGGQNEQFF.

V usage is TRBV15 and J usage is TRBJ2-7, with 10 bases aligning to TRBD2. With V trimmed by 1 base and J by 5 bases, 8 bases remained unmatched. The CDR3 is made up of 16 amino acids. The germline gives CDR1 LNHNV, CDR2 YYDKDF (reference sequence). The CDR3, as DNA: TGTGCCACCAGCAGAGGCCCAGCGGGAGGGCCTAACGAGCAGTACTTC. It yields the protein CATSRGPAGGPNEQYF.

This chain uses TRBV18 with TRBJ1-5, with a tentative D call TRBD1 (6 bases). The CDR3 length is 15 residues. V gave up 6 bases and J gave up 4 bases, with 16 bases separating them. Germline CDR1 and CDR2: KGHSH and LQKENI. CDR3 in DNA: TGTGCCAGCTCCCAGGGGCTAGCTGGAAATCAGCCCCAGCATTTT. This codes for CASSQGLAGNQPQHF.

The V and J genes are TRBV3-1 (or the pseudogene TRBV3-2) and TRBJ2-7; 7 bases agree with TRBD2. The V gene's germline CDR1 is LGHDT and CDR2 YNNKEL (reference sequence). V trimming: 4 bases; J trimming: 5 bases; junction bases outside the gene matches: 17. The CDR3 is 17 residues long. CDR3 region: CASSRRRGGWRRDEQYF. CDR3 bases: TGTGCCAGCAGCCGACGGCGCGGGGGTTGGAGGAGGGACGAGCAGTACTTC.

The J gene is TRBJ1-3, the V gene TRBV27, with D possibly TRBD1 on 5 matching bases. Trimming stripped 8 bases from V and 9 bases from J, with 23 bases between. CDR1 and CDR2 (germline): MNHEY, SMNVEV (reference sequence). The CDR3 is made up of 15 amino acids. The CDR3 region has the DNA TGTGCCAGCGGTAGGACAAAACGCGTGGAAATCACCATATATTTT. This codes for CASGRTKRVEITIYF.

The V and J genes are TRBV28 and TRBJ1-6; D is possibly TRBD1 (6 bases). CDR1 and CDR2 from the germline V gene are MDHEN and SYDVKM. The V and J ends lost 3 bases and 6 bases respectively, with 15 bases between them. The CDR3 is 16 amino acids. The CDR3 loop reads CASSFEKDSFNSPLHF. In DNA form, the CDR3 reads TGTGCCAGCAGTTTTGAAAAGGACAGTTTTAATTCACCCCTCCACTTT.

The chain links TRBV28 to TRBJ2-1; 9 positions match TRBD2. Per germline, CDR1 MDHEN and CDR2 SYDVKM. The CDR3 consists of 17 residues. V was pared by 6 bases and J by 7 bases, with 16 bases of the junction left unmatched. The CDR3 bases are TGTGCCAGCAGATCCCCCTATACCGGACTAGCGAAAAATGAGCAGTTCTTC. Translated: CASRSPYTGLAKNEQFF.

V is TRBV5-4 and J is TRBJ2-5, with D possibly being TRBD2 (5 bases). The CDR3 runs 15 residues. V was trimmed by 0 bases and J by 1 base, leaving 10 bases between them. CDR1 and CDR2 from the germline V gene are SGHNT and YYREEE (reference sequence). CDR3 nucleotides: TGTGCCAGCAGCTTGGAGTCGGGGAGCCAAGAGACCCAGTACTTC. The encoded protein is CASSLESGSQETQYF.

The genes are TRBV15 and TRBJ1-2; no reliable D call. CDR1 and CDR2 from the germline V gene are LNHNV and YYDKDF (reference sequence). The V and J ends lost 5 bases and 6 bases respectively, with 10 bases between them. The CDR3 extends over 12 amino acids. This chain's CDR3 is CATSLDTNGYTF. CDR3 coding DNA: TGTGCCACCAGCTTAGACACGAATGGCTACACCTTC.

This clone was counted once. The genes are TRBV24-1 and TRBJ2-4; a weak D match, TRBD1 (6 bases). Germline V gene sequence: CDR1 KGHDR, CDR2 SFDVKD. This CDR3 has 14 amino acids. V shed 4 bases and J shed 8 bases, with 14 bases lying between them. CDR3 coding DNA: TGTGCCACCAGTGACTCCAGGGGCTATGACATTCAGTACTTC. Amino acids: CATSDSRGYDIQYF.

The V call is TRBV6-2 or TRBV6-3, the J call TRBJ1-6; 7 bases are shared with TRBD1. The CDR3 extends over 15 amino acids. Germline V CDR1 and CDR2: MNHEY, SVGEGT. Trimming removed 4 bases from V and 9 bases from J; junction bases left unmatched: 9. The DNA of the CDR3 is TGTGCCAGCAGTTCCCAACAGGGGTCCGTTTCACCCCTCCACTTT. Translated: CASSSQQGSVSPLHF.

Turning to this clone: A read error likely explains this, since a far larger clone differs by one base. This chain connects TRBV27 to TRBJ2-7, with TRBD2 matching 12 bases. The trim removed 4 bases at V and 4 bases at J, leaving 2 bases unmatched. The CDR3 is 14 amino acids. Germline V CDR1 and CDR2: MNHEY, SMNVEV (reference sequence). CDR3 protein: CASSWTSGNYEQYF. CDR3 sequence (DNA): TGTGCCAGCAGTTGGACTAGCGGGAATTACGAGCAGTACTTC.

The V call is TRBV6-1, the J call TRBJ1-6; D not certain. V lost 2 bases and J lost 11, with 19 bases in between. This CDR3 contains 16 residues. Germline V CDR1 and CDR2: MNHNS, SASEGT. The CDR3 sequence: CASSELGSRSAPPLHF. In DNA form, the CDR3 reads TGTGCCAGCAGTGAACTTGGATCCAGGTCGGCTCCACCCCTCCACTTT.

The rearrangement links TRBV25-1 to TRBJ2-3; D not certain. The CDR3 extends over 14 amino acids. With 5 bases removed from V and 1 base from J, the gap between germline ends came to 10 bases. The germline gives CDR1 MGHDK, CDR2 SYGVNS. CDR3 sequence (DNA): TGTGCCAGCAGTTTAAGTGGAGGCACAGATACGCAGTATTTT. Amino acid sequence: CASSLSGGTDTQYF.

The CDR3 DNA reads TGTGCCACCAGTGACTCGGACAGTCAAGAGACCCAGTACTTC. Protein product: CATSDSDSQETQYF. The rearrangement links TRBV24-1 to TRBJ2-5, with a weak D call TRBD1 (6 bases). Trimming left V 4 bases short and J 2 bases short, with 10 bases between. Germline-derived CDR1 and CDR2 are KGHDR and SFDVKD. The CDR3 totals 14 residues.